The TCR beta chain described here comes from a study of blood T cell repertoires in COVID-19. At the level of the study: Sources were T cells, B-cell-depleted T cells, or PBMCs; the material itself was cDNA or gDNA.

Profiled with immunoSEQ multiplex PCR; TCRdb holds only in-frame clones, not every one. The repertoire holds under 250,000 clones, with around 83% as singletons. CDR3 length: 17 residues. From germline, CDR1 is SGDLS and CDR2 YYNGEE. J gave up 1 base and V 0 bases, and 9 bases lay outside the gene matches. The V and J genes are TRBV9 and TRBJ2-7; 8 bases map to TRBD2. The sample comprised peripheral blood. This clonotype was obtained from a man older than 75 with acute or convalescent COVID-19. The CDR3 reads CASSVDPFGGGSYEQYF. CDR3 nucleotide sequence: TGTGCCAGCAGCGTAGATCCCTTTGGCGGGGGGTCCTACGAGCAGTACTTC.